This T cell receptor (beta chain) was identified in a study of shared clonotypes between healthy human individuals. Study findings and constraints: Larger estimated richness was generally seen in naive subsets than in memory subsets.

The method was immunoSEQ multiplex PCR; TCRdb's version includes in-frame clones alone and lacks a portion of them. The sample consists of under 2.5 million clones, around 90% of them appearing once. Turning to this clone: Its antigen is not known.

CDR1 is MDHEN, CDR2 SYDVKM, per germline. CDR3 size: 15 residues. The ends lost 5 bases at V and 2 bases at J; junction bases unmatched: 9. Sequences were obtained from naive CD4+ T cells from PBMCs. The subset here: CD45RA+ positively selected. This sequence originates from a man in his late teens or twenties in good health. Some clones in this sample may be carry-over from other donors' samples. This rearrangement joins TRBV28 to TRBJ2-7; the match to TRBD1 covers 7 bases. The DNA of the CDR3 is TGTGCCAGCAGTCTCGTTTTTGGACAGGCCTACGAGCAGTACTTC. It yields the protein CASSLVFGQAYEQYF.